Each of the 5 T cell receptor beta chains below was sequenced from the same sample in a study of T cells in Graves' hyperthyroidism and ophthalmopathy. RNA transcripts were the template for amplifying TCR beta CDR3 regions. HTBI primers were used for first-round RT-PCR of the TCR CDR3. TCRdb ran MiXCR on the multiplex PCR reads and lists one entry per CDR3 protein. The sample contains about 210,000 distinct CDR3 sequences, around 19% of which appear only once. Input material: blood. Receptors originate from a man in his forties with Graves' hyperthyroidism.

This clonotype was seen only a few times. The rearrangement uses TRBV4-1 and TRBJ2-2; D perhaps matches TRBD2 (7 bases). The CDR3 loop spans 16 amino acids. The germline V gene encodes CDR1 MGHRA and CDR2 YSYEKL. V shed 1 base and J shed 6 bases, with 15 bases lying between them. The CDR3 loop is CASSQAGGAFPGELFF. The CDR3 DNA reads TGCGCCAGCAGCCAAGCGGGGGGCGCGTTCCCCGGGGAGCTGTTTTTT.

The sample holds many counts of this clonotype. The gene calls are TRBV5-1 and TRBJ1-5; D possibly corresponds to TRBD1 (6 bases). Germline lookup yields CDR1 SGHRS and CDR2 YFSETQ. The CDR3 has 15 residues. Trimming took 5 bases from V and 4 from J, leaving 16 bases between them. In nucleotides, the CDR3 is TGCGCCAGCAGTGTGGGGGCGATGGCTAATCAGCCCCAGCATTTT. It specifies CASSVGAMANQPQHF.

CDR3 DNA: TGCGCCAGCAGCGCGACTAGCGCGTCCACAGATACGCAGTATTTT. Protein: CASSATSASTDTQYF. The J gene is TRBJ2-3, the V gene TRBV5-1; 8 nucleotides match TRBD2. The CDR3 sequence is 15 residues long. Germline CDR1 SGHRS, CDR2 YFSETQ. Trimming removed 4 bases from V and 2 bases from J; junction bases left unmatched: 6.

There are many counts of this clonotype. This sequence joins TRBV7-9 and TRBJ2-1; perhaps TRBD1 as D (6 bases). CDR1 SEHNR and CDR2 FQNEAQ come from the germline V gene (reference sequence). The CDR3 has 17 amino acids. V shed 6 bases and J shed 4 bases, with 22 bases lying between them. In DNA form, the CDR3 reads TGTGCCAGCAGTCTTCTACCGACAGGTCTAGATTACAATGAGCAGTTCTTC. This encodes CASSLLPTGLDYNEQFF.

This clonotype was recorded at least ten times. The chain employs TRBV11-3 and TRBJ1-1; D is uncertain. CDR1 and CDR2 (germline): SGHNT, YENEEA. The CDR3 covers 14 residues. V was trimmed by 4 bases and J by 4 bases, leaving 13 bases between them. The CDR3 is CASSYGREGTEAFF. The CDR3 nucleotides read TGTGCCAGCAGCTACGGCCGCGAGGGCACTGAAGCTTTCTTT.